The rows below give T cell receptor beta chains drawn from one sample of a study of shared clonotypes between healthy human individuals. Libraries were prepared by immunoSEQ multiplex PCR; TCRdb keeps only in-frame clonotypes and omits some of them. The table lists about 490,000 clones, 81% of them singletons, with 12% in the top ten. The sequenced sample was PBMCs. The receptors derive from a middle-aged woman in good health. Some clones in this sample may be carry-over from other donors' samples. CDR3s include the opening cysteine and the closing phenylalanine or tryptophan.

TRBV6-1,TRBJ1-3,CASSPRQGTGNTIYF
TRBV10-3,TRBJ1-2,CAISSGERYTF
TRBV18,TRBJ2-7,CASSPPTRNYEQYF
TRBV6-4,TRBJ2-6,CASSDTGSSGANVLTF
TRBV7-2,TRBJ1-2,CASSPEANYGYTF
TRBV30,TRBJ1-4,CAWRVRDSQGLFF
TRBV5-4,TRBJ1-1,CASSLGPDSHTEAFF
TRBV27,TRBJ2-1,CASSFWWGRLAGSYNEQFF
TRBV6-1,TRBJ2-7,CASRMDREQYF
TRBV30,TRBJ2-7,CASRTAWYEQYF
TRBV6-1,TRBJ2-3,CASRAFGDTDTQYF
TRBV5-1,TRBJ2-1,CASSLGEVSYNEQFF
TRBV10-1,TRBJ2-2,CASSPGLGGRELFF
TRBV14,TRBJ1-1,CASSPGQLAFF
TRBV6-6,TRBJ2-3,CASSPGGGAQYF
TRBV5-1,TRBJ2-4,CASSLGGGLGNIQYF
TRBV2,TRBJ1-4,CASSAFGEKLFF
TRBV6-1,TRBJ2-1,CASNSGAYNEQFF
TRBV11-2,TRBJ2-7,CASSFSGSVYEQYF
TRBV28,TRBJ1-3,CASSSTGTGEGNTIYF
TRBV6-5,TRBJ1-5,CASSYSRDNNQPQHF
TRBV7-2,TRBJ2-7,CASSSIYEQYF
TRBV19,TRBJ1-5,CASWRGVGQPQHF
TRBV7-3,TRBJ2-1,CASSLNPPYNEQFF
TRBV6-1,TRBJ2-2,CASGGTLNTGELFF
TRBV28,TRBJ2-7,CASTEAPFYEQYF
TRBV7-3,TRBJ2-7,CASSLRLAGTYEQYF